This TCR beta chain was sequenced in a study of CD8 T cells in ankylosing spondylitis. Study-wide findings and caveats: Disease-linked clones bore a CD8+ phenotype and were relatively rare in peripheral blood. Earlier authors reported some of these motif variants in reactive arthritis synovial fluid and blood.

On this clonotype: Its antigen is unknown.

The ends were cut back, 4 bases at V and 9 bases at J, with 19 bases in the middle. Germline CDR1 and CDR2: LNHDA and SQIVND (reference sequence). There are 15 residues in the CDR3. TCRdb ran MiXCR on the 5' RACE reads and lists one entry per CDR3 protein. Of some 250,000 distinct CDR3 sequences in the sample, over 8.5% are singletons; the top ten hold around 7%. The chain carries TRBV19 and TRBJ2-1; D unclear. Sequencing was carried out using blood, either unsorted or a sorted T cell fraction (not recorded which). The receptor's source is a male donor with ankylosing spondylitis or in good health (not recorded which). The CDR3 spells CASSTRPAASVEQFF. The CDR3 DNA sequence: TGTGCCAGTAGTACGCGACCGGCGGCTTCGGTTGAGCAGTTCTTC.